The present TCR beta chain was sequenced within a study of blood T cell repertoires in COVID-19. For the study at large: There were acute and convalescent COVID-19 samples, and they came from the United States, Italy and Spain.

The V end was cut by 5 bases, the J end by 2 bases, with 13 bases between. Germline CDR1 reads SGHTA; CDR2 reads FQGNSA. This CDR3 has 15 amino acids. Original processing methods: By means of reference gene primer amplification, nucleated cell counts were estimated. Generated by immunoSEQ multiplex PCR, the TCRdb table keeps only in-frame clones and is missing some. V, J and clone size are taken as reported in that table, and D and trimming were inferred from the DNA itself. The data show 90,000 to 100,000 clones, more than 70% seen once. This receptor was taken from a man in his fifties or sixties with COVID-19, enrolled during active disease. The gene calls are TRBV7-2 and TRBJ1-5; unclear D gene. Sequenced input: peripheral blood. DNA of the CDR3: TGTGCCAGCAGCCCTCTTATACTGGGCAATCAGCCCCAGCATTTT. Translated: CASSPLILGNQPQHF.